The rows below give T cell receptor beta chains drawn from one sample of a study of T cells in Graves' hyperthyroidism and ophthalmopathy. TCRdb redid the calling of the multiplex PCR reads with MiXCR, one entry per CDR3 protein. The sample shows a few hundred thousand distinct CDR3 sequences, roughly 15% of them seen only once. The sample consisted of blood. These receptors were taken from a woman between 40 and 55 years old with Graves' hyperthyroidism. Each CDR3 is given with its conserved first and last residue. The order of the fields is clone size, J gene, D gene, V gene, CDR3 DNA, CDR3 protein. D genes are given only for firm matches. Size values are once, few and many counts, or a class for expanded clones, and some rows have none.

. | TRBJ2-2 | . | TRBV4-1 | TGCGCCAGCAGCCAAGATCCCCGAGGATATACCGGGGAGCTGTTTTTT | CASSQDPRGYTGELFF
many | TRBJ1-1 | . | TRBV18 | TGTGCCAGCTCGCGCGACGGCGAAGCTTTCTTT | CASSRDGEAFF
. | TRBJ1-2 | . | TRBV28 | TGTGCCAGCAGTTTGGGCGGAGGCAGGAGTGGCTACACCTTC | CASSLGGGRSGYTF
. | TRBJ2-1 | TRBD2 | TRBV5-4 | TGTGCCAGCAGCTTGGAGCGGGAGGCGCAGTTCTTC | CASSLEREAQFF
many | TRBJ2-5 | . | TRBV6-1 | TGTGCCAGCAGCCTCGTGGGGCAGGCGGCGGAGACCCAGTACTTC | CASSLVGQAAETQYF
few | TRBJ1-2 | . | TRBV4-1 | TGCGCCAGCAGCCCTCTAGGGGTAGGGGAAGATGGCTACACCTTC | CASSPLGVGEDGYTF
many | TRBJ1-2 | TRBD1 | TRBV12-3/TRBV12-4 | TGTGCCAGCAGTTTTGGGACAGCGAACTATGGCTACACCTTC | CASSFGTANYGYTF
. | TRBJ2-1 | . | TRBV4-1 | TGCGCCAGCAGCCACCGGGAAGGTCGAGACAGTCGCAATGAGCAGTTCTTC | CASSHREGRDSRNEQFF
few | TRBJ2-1 | . | TRBV12-3/TRBV12-4 | TGTGCCAGCAGTTTTGGTCTAGATGGTGAGCAGTTCTTC | CASSFGLDGEQFF
. | TRBJ2-7 | . | TRBV15 | TGTGCCACCAGCACCCTTAGTAATGAGCAGTACTTC | CATSTLSNEQYF
. | TRBJ1-1 | TRBD1 | TRBV4-1 | TGCGCCAGCAGCCAAAGAACAGGGGCGATGAACACTGAAGCTTTCTTT | CASSQRTGAMNTEAFF
many | TRBJ2-1 | . | TRBV28 | TGTGCCAGCAGTAGCGGAGCGGCCTACAATGAGCAGTTCTTC | CASSSGAAYNEQFF
many | TRBJ1-1 | TRBD1 | TRBV7-6 | TGTGCCAGCAGCGTATGGACAGGAGAAGAAGCTTTCTTT | CASSVWTGEEAFF
many | TRBJ1-1 | . | TRBV28 | TGTGCCAGCAGTGGGCGGGTGGGGATTGAAGCTTTCTTT | CASSGRVGIEAFF
. | TRBJ2-3 | . | TRBV30 | TGTGCCTGGGGTTCAGGAAGCACAGATACGCAGTATTTT | CAWGSGSTDTQYF
. | TRBJ2-2 | TRBD1 | TRBV4-2 | TGTGCCAGCAGCCAAGATCCAAGGACAGGGGCGTTCACCGGGGAGCTGTTTTTT | CASSQDPRTGAFTGELFF
many | TRBJ2-2 | . | TRBV5-1 | TGCGCCAGCAGCTTGGGACACCGTAACACCGGGGAGCTGTTTTTT | CASSLGHRNTGELFF
many | TRBJ2-7 | . | TRBV11-3 | TGTGCCAGCAGCCCTCCTGACCTTTTGCCTAGAGAGCAGTACTTC | CASSPPDLLPREQYF
many | TRBJ1-1 | . | TRBV7-3 | TGTGCCAGCAGCTCCAACGCTAACACTGAAGCTTTCTTT | CASSSNANTEAFF
many | TRBJ2-6 | . | TRBV20-1 | TGCAGTGCTAGGTACACAGGCCCCTGGACCAACGTCCTGACTTTC | CSARYTGPWTNVLTF
many | TRBJ1-5 | . | TRBV28 | TGTGCCAGCAGTTTTTGGAGCAATCAGCCCCAGCATTTT | CASSFWSNQPQHF
. | TRBJ1-3 | . | TRBV3-1 | TGTGCCAGCAGCCAACCCGCCGGGAGTCGTGGAAACACCATATATTTT | CASSQPAGSRGNTIYF
many | TRBJ2-7 | . | TRBV3-1 | TGTGCCAGCAGCCACCAGGCTACCTACGAGCAGTACTTC | CASSHQATYEQYF
many | TRBJ2-7 | TRBD2 | TRBV6-1 | TGTGCCAGCAGTTCGCCAGCGGGGATGCCGTCCTACGAGCAGTACTTC | CASSSPAGMPSYEQYF
many | TRBJ2-3 | . | TRBV7-9 | TGTGCCAGCAGCTTAACCGCAGATACGCAGTATTTT | CASSLTADTQYF
many | TRBJ1-5 | . | TRBV18 | TGTGCCAGCTCACTCCCGGGTTCTAATCAGCCCCAGCATTTT | CASSLPGSNQPQHF
many | TRBJ2-3 | . | TRBV12-3/TRBV12-4 | TGTGCCAGCAGTTCGCGGGGCCCATTTGGCACAGATACGCAGTATTTT | CASSSRGPFGTDTQYF
many | TRBJ1-1 | . | TRBV28 | TGTGCCAGCACCCTGGGGGGGGCGGGGGGCACTGAAGCTTTCTTT | CASTLGGAGGTEAFF
many | TRBJ1-5 | . | TRBV28 | TGTGCCAGCAGTTTAACGGGGGCAGGGCTTAATAGCAATCAGCCCCAGCATTTT | CASSLTGAGLNSNQPQHF
many | TRBJ2-1 | TRBD1 | TRBV20-1 | TGCAGTGCCACACAGGGGCTATACAATGAGCAGTTCTTC | CSATQGLYNEQFF
many | TRBJ1-2 | TRBD1 | TRBV15 | TGTGCCACCAGCAGAGATCCTGGGACAGTTGGTGGCTACACCTTC | CATSRDPGTVGGYTF
. | TRBJ1-2 | TRBD1 | TRBV6-6 | TGTGCCAGCAGTTACGAGCCCGGTGGCAGGGGGGTCTATGGCTACACCTTC | CASSYEPGGRGVYGYTF
many | TRBJ1-1 | . | TRBV27 | TGTGCCAGCAGTTTATGGCAGAACACTGAAGCTTTCTTT | CASSLWQNTEAFF
. | TRBJ2-1 | TRBD2 | TRBV6-1 | TGTGCCAGCAGTGGGACTAGCGGGACCAATGAGCAGTTCTTC | CASSGTSGTNEQFF
many | TRBJ2-3 | . | TRBV15 | TGTGCCACCAGCTTTGGTCCAGGGGAGTCAGATACGCAGTATTTT | CATSFGPGESDTQYF
many | TRBJ2-7 | . | TRBV28 | TGTGCCAGCAGTTTACGGCAGGGTAATCCCCCCTACGAGCAGTACTTC | CASSLRQGNPPYEQYF
many | TRBJ2-3 | TRBD2 | TRBV29-1 | TGCAGCGTTAAACGGACACCGGGGGGAGATACGCAGTATTTT | CSVKRTPGGDTQYF
. | TRBJ2-7 | TRBD1 | TRBV29-1 | TGCAGCGGCCGACAGGGGCCCGAGCAGTACTTC | CSGRQGPEQYF
many | TRBJ2-7 | . | TRBV2 | TGTGCCAGCAGTCAAAACAGCTACGAGCAGTACTTC | CASSQNSYEQYF
few | TRBJ2-2 | . | TRBV2 | TGTGCCAGCAGTGGCGGGGCTTCCCGAGACACCGGGGAGCTGTTTTTT | CASSGGASRDTGELFF
many | TRBJ2-1 | TRBD2 | TRBV5-6 | TGTGCCAGCAGCTTGGGGCTAGCGGGAGGACTGGATGAGCAGTTCTTC | CASSLGLAGGLDEQFF
. | TRBJ2-3 | TRBD2 | TRBV7-2 | TGTGCCAGCAGAAGCGGGGCGATCACAGATACGCAGTATTTT | CASRSGAITDTQYF